Below, one TCR beta chain is given with its context. Its cognate antigen is unknown. One junction end disagrees with the germline gene, perhaps due to a read error. This sample stems from a study of OX40 agonist ivuxolimab in advanced cancers. Sequencing was performed with immunoSEQ multiplex PCR; in TCRdb, only in-frame clones are kept and a portion is missing. The repertoire includes roughly 56,000 clones, roughly 88% of them detected once, and over 2% sits in the top ten. Germline CDR1 reads SGHDT; CDR2 reads YYEEEE. The CDR3 runs 13 residues. Study results and limitations: At 0.1-3.0 mg/kg, partial responders had clonal expansion among the lowest observed. Relative to CD4+ cells, CD8+ T cells on average had more expanded clones.

This sequence joins TRBV5-6 and TRBJ2-7; possible D gene TRBD1, 6 bases. Source: CD4+ or CD8+ T cells sorted from blood, taken in a trial of the OX40 agonist ivuxolimab. The receptor's source is an adult with an advanced solid tumor such as melanoma, head and neck, liver or kidney cancer. The CDR3 region is CASSLGTETTSPF. The CDR3 DNA follows: TGTGCCAGCAGCTTGGGGACAGAGACTACCTCGCCCTTC.